This T cell receptor (beta chain) was documented in a study of blood T cell repertoires in COVID-19. The V gene end was trimmed by 4 bases and the J gene end by 1 base; junction bases not matched to a gene: 4. This CDR3 region has 15 residues. Per the germline V gene, CDR1 is SGHNT and CDR2 is YYREEE (reference sequence). Sequencing was performed with immunoSEQ multiplex PCR; in TCRdb, only in-frame clones are kept and a portion is missing. The table shows some 150,000 clones, with 86% occurring only once. The receptor comes from an elderly woman in a cohort sampled during active or convalescent COVID-19. The gene calls are TRBV5-4 and TRBJ2-3, with 9 bases matching TRBD2. The specimen was peripheral blood. CDR3 loop: CASSLVAGGTDTQYF. Here the CDR3 DNA reads TGTGCCAGCAGCCTGGTAGCGGGGGGCACAGATACGCAGTATTTT.